This T cell receptor (beta chain) appears in the sequencing data of a study of cytomegalovirus exposure and HLA in healthy donors. Whole-study context: Some 200 million T cells yielded 117 million unique TCR beta sequences in earlier analysis. Study-wide results and caveats: One cluster of highly shared sequence variants probably arose as a sequencing artifact. There were several of the most significant clusters that appeared linked to common viral pathogens in a later analysis. A later analysis found most CMV-associated TCR beta chains apparently HLA-restricted.

Germline values: CDR1 SEHNR, CDR2 FQNEAQ (reference sequence). Trimming removed 7 bases from V and 5 bases from J; junction bases left unmatched: 6. The CDR3 is 14 residues long. Concerning this clone itself: The antigen remains unidentified.

PCR employed 60 Vbeta and 13 Jbeta primers. Sequencing used immunoSEQ multiplex PCR; TCRdb keeps in-frame clones, though not all of them. The sample lists fewer than 200,000 clones; about three quarters were seen once. The sample taken for sequencing was PBMCs. The clonotype originates from a man aged 35 to 55 in good health and CMV-seropositive. The chain uses TRBV7-9 and TRBJ1-4; 8 bases are shared with TRBD1. Here the CDR3 reads CASTPRTGNEKLFF. In DNA, the CDR3 is TGTGCCAGCACCCCCAGGACAGGGAATGAAAAACTGTTTTTT.